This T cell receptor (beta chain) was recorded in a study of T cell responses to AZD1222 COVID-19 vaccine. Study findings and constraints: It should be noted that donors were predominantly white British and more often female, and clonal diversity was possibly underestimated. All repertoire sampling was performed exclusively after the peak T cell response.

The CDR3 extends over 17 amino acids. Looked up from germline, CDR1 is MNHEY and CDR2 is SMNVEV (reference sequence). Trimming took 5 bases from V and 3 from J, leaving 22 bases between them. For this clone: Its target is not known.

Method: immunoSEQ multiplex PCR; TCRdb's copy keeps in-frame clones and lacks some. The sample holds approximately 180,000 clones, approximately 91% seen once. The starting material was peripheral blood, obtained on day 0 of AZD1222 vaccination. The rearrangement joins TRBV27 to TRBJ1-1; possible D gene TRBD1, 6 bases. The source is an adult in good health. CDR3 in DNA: TGTGCCAGCAGTACGTTTTTTCGGCGTGAGGGGGACACTGAAGCTTTCTTT. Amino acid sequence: CASSTFFRREGDTEAFF.